This record concerns one TCR beta chain sequence. No antigen is known for it. Sequenced by immunoSEQ multiplex PCR; TCRdb stores in-frame clones only, minus some. The sample records some 70,000 clones, more than 85% being singletons. CDR1 and CDR2 (germline): LNHDA, SQIVND (reference sequence). V was trimmed by 1 base and J by 6 bases, leaving 13 bases between them. CDR3 size: 14 residues. This record comes from a study of OX40 agonist ivuxolimab in advanced cancers. General study points: The CD4+ and CD8+ T cells in the blood had expanded clonally by week 6 at 0.1 to 3.0 mg/kg.

This receptor was obtained from an adult with an advanced solid tumor such as melanoma, head and neck, liver or kidney cancer. The sequencing here drew on CD4+ or CD8+ T cells sorted from blood, taken in a trial of the OX40 agonist ivuxolimab. This sequence joins TRBV19 and TRBJ2-7; D may be TRBD2 (6 bases). Written as DNA, the CDR3 is TGTGCCAGTAGTATAGGGGCAGGGAGGTCCGAGCAGTACTTC. Protein: CASSIGAGRSEQYF. The whole variable domain, remainder taken from reference TRBV19 and TRBJ2-7, is DGGITQSPKYLFRKEGQNVTLSCEQNLNHDAMYWYRQDPGQGLRLIYYSQIVNDFQKGDIAEGYSVSREKKESFPLTVTSAQKNPTAFYLCASSIGAGRSEQYFGPGTRLTVT.